The clone carrying this TCR beta chain has just one count. Its antigen remains unknown. The method was immunoSEQ multiplex PCR; TCRdb's version includes in-frame clones alone and lacks a portion of them. The table lists 380,000 or so clones, about 89% of them singletons. The CDR3 has 15 amino acids. After removal of 4 bases from V and 3 bases from J, the junction contained 8 bases not matched to a gene. Germline V gene data show CDR1 as SGHRS and CDR2 as YFSETQ. These data come from a study of Ad26.COV2.S vaccination and SARS-CoV-2 variants. Points from the study as a whole: The analyses of TCR breadth and depth may have understated the size of total T cell responses. Spike-specific TCR breadth in vaccine recipients exceeded that seen in placebo recipients.

Indicated treatment: around 19 received Ad26.COV2.S at low or high dose, single or two shots; five or six received placebo; per-sample allocation not given. Collection of the samples took place on day 63 after the first injection of vaccine or placebo. The source material was peripheral blood, sampled in a trial of Ad26.COV2.S vaccine versus placebo. The TCR was taken from a person aged 18-60 years who received the Ad26.COV2.S COVID-19 vaccine or a placebo. The chain joins TRBV5-1 to TRBJ2-3; TRBD2 matches 7 bases. CDR3 sequence reads: CASSIVAGPTDTQYF. The CDR3 DNA reads TGCGCCAGCAGCATAGTAGCGGGCCCTACAGATACGCAGTATTTT.